These 5 T cell receptor beta chains were sequenced from one sample in a study of blood T cell repertoires in COVID-19. Profiled with immunoSEQ multiplex PCR; TCRdb holds only in-frame clones, not every one. The table shows around 330,000 clones, with about 89% occurring only once. Material for sequencing was PBMCs or T cells enriched from blood (not recorded which). The receptors originated from a woman aged 40 to 50 who had recovered from COVID-19.

The chain carries TRBV6-5 and TRBJ2-1; 10 bases align to TRBD1. The CDR3 spans 14 residues. Germline CDR1 reads MNHEY; CDR2 reads SVGAGI. V was pared by 8 bases and J by 1 base, with 2 bases of the junction left unmatched. CDR3 protein: CASSDRGSYNEQFF. CDR3 in DNA: TGTGCCAGCTCGGACAGGGGGTCCTACAATGAGCAGTTCTTC.

V usage is TRBV5-5 and J usage is TRBJ2-1; no clear D gene. Trimming stripped 4 bases from V and 4 bases from J, with 15 bases between. Per germline, CDR1 SGHKS and CDR2 YYEKEE (reference sequence). CDR3 length equals 15 residues. The CDR3 loop is CASSPLAGNYNEQFF. In DNA, the CDR3 is TGTGCCAGCAGCCCCTTGGCAGGTAATTACAATGAGCAGTTCTTC.

The chain uses TRBV9 and TRBJ2-2, with 12 positions matching TRBD2. This CDR3 region has 16 residues. From germline, CDR1 is SGDLS and CDR2 YYNGEE. Trimming at V came to 4 bases and at J to 5 bases, leaving 6 bases not matched to a gene. This CDR3 reads CASSLRTSGATGELFF. The CDR3 DNA reads TGTGCCAGCAGCCTTCGGACTAGCGGGGCAACCGGGGAGCTGTTTTTT.

The CDR3 coding sequence is TGTGCCACCAGTGATTCCGGGGGGCGTAGGGAGACCCAGTACTTC. The encoded protein is CATSDSGGRRETQYF. This sequence joins TRBV24-1 and TRBJ2-5, with a tentative D call TRBD2 (7 bases). Deletions cut 2 bases from V and 5 bases from J, with 14 bases between. Looked up from germline, CDR1 is KGHDR and CDR2 is SFDVKD. There are 15 residues in the CDR3.

The V and J genes are TRBV4-3 and TRBJ2-3; 10 bases are shared with TRBD2. This CDR3 region has 18 residues. CDR1 is LGHNA, CDR2 YSLEER, per germline. After removal of 4 bases from V and 3 bases from J, the junction contained 13 bases not matched to a gene. The CDR3 loop reads CASSLFPLAGGGTDTQYF. Here the CDR3 DNA reads TGCGCCAGCAGCCTTTTTCCCTTAGCGGGGGGCGGGACAGATACGCAGTATTTT.